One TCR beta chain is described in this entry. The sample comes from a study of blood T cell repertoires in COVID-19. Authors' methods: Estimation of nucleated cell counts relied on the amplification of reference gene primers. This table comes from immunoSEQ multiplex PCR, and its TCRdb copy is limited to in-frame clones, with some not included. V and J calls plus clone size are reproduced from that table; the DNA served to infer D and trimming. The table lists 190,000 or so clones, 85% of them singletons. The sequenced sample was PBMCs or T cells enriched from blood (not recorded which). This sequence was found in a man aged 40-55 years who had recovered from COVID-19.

The CDR3 nucleotides read TGCAGCACAAGGGGGCTTTGGGCGGATGGCAATGGTGAAAAACTGTTTTTT. As protein: CSTRGLWADGNGEKLFF. The V gene is TRBV29-1, the J gene TRBJ1-4; 7 bases agree with TRBD1. CDR1 is SQVTM and CDR2 is ANQGSEA in the germline V gene. The CDR3 loop spans 17 amino acids. With 8 bases clipped from V and 7 bases from J, the junction kept 22 bases outside the gene matches. Looking up the rest from reference TRBV29-1 and TRBJ1-4 gives the full variable domain: SAVISQKPSRDICQRGTSLTIQCQVDSQVTMMFWYRQQPGQSLTLIATANQGSEATYESGFVIDKFPISRPNLTFSTLTVSNMSPEDSSIYLCSTRGLWADGNGEKLFFGSGTQLSVL.